This T cell receptor (beta chain) emerged from a study of T cell responses to AZD1222 COVID-19 vaccine. Study-level results: Sampling captured repertoires only after the peak T cell response.

Pooling covered second doses at about 4 or about 12 weeks. Remarks on this clone: What it binds is not known.

The germline gives CDR1 SGDLS, CDR2 YYNGEE. This CDR3 spans 14 amino acids. The V gene end was trimmed by 3 bases and the J gene end by 9 bases; junction bases not matched to a gene: 8. The assay was immunoSEQ multiplex PCR, and TCRdb's table has in-frame clones only and misses some. Among fewer than 150,000 clones, just over 85% were seen once, and the ten largest hold 15% to 20%. The clonotype originates from an adult who received the AZD1222 COVID-19 vaccine. The material sequenced was peripheral blood, taken 28 days after the second AZD1222 dose. V is TRBV9 and J is TRBJ2-1; 8 bases are shared with TRBD2. The CDR3 coding sequence is TGTGCCAGCAGCGACCGGAAGCGGGAGAGTGAGCAGTTCTTC. This translates into CASSDRKRESEQFF.